This T cell receptor beta chain was identified in a study of T cells in Graves' hyperthyroidism and ophthalmopathy. Patients counted as stable if ophthalmopathy did not develop within 18 months. Exclusions: uncontrolled infection, other autoimmune disease, pregnancy, lactation. CDR3 length equals 12 residues. V was cut by 5 bases and J by 4 bases, with 8 bases left in between. Per germline, CDR1 SEHNR and CDR2 FQNEAQ (reference sequence). Researchers amplified the TCR beta CDR3 regions from RNA transcripts. The HTBI set primed first-round TCR CDR3 RT-PCR. TCRdb called the multiplex PCR reads again in MiXCR, with one record for every CDR3 protein. Counted here are hundreds of thousands of distinct CDR3 sequences, 46% occurring once; the ten biggest clones make up just over 8%. Points from the study as a whole: Most clonotypes that expanded in the thyroid above 0.001 also showed up in blood. A 13 V-J model separated ophthalmopathy from stable hyperthyroidism.

For this clonotype: The antigen is not known.

The sequence was collected from a woman aged 18-30 years with Graves' hyperthyroidism. The chain employs TRBV7-9 and TRBJ2-5; possible D gene TRBD2, 5 bases. Sequenced input: peripheral blood or thyroid tissue (not recorded which). The CDR3 spells CASSPGVETQYF. The CDR3 bases are TGTGCCAGCAGCCCCGGGGTAGAGACCCAGTACTTC.